The rows below give T cell receptor beta chains drawn from one sample of a study of cytomegalovirus exposure and HLA in healthy donors. Here immunoSEQ multiplex PCR was the method, and the copy in TCRdb shows in-frame clones only, minus some. The sample contains some 78,000 clones, about four fifths of which appear only once. Source material: PBMCs. These receptors were collected from a man in his fifties or sixties in good health and CMV-seropositive. The CDR3 runs from the conserved cysteine through the conserved F or W. D genes are given only for firm matches.

v_call: TRBV6-5; j_call: TRBJ1-2; d_call: TRBD1; cdr3_aa: CASSRQGTDYGYTF; cdr3_nt: TGTGCCAGCAGCCGACAGGGGACGGATTATGGCTACACCTTC
v_call: TRBV6-5; j_call: TRBJ1-1; d_call: -; cdr3_aa: CASSYPGGSSTEAFF; cdr3_nt: TGTGCCAGCAGTTACCCCGGTGGTTCGAGCACTGAAGCTTTCTTT
v_call: TRBV5-1; j_call: TRBJ2-3; d_call: TRBD2; cdr3_aa: CASSLYAGGSTDTQYF; cdr3_nt: TGCGCCAGCAGCTTGTACGCGGGAGGTAGCACAGATACGCAGTATTTT
v_call: TRBV2; j_call: TRBJ1-5; d_call: -; cdr3_aa: CASSPTVNNQPQHF; cdr3_nt: TGTGCCAGCAGTCCGACTGTTAATAATCAGCCCCAGCATTTT
v_call: TRBV5-1; j_call: TRBJ2-2; d_call: TRBD1; cdr3_aa: CASSSTGPPGELFF; cdr3_nt: TGCGCCAGCAGCTCGACAGGGCCCCCCGGGGAGCTGTTTTTT
v_call: TRBV7-2; j_call: TRBJ2-1; d_call: -; cdr3_aa: CASSLRDWAYNEQFF; cdr3_nt: TGTGCCAGCAGCTTAAGGGACTGGGCCTACAATGAGCAGTTCTTC
v_call: TRBV7-2; j_call: TRBJ2-7; d_call: TRBD2; cdr3_aa: CASSRAGGGYEQYF; cdr3_nt: TGTGCCAGCAGCCGAGCGGGAGGGGGGTACGAGCAGTACTTC
v_call: TRBV7-9; j_call: TRBJ2-6; d_call: TRBD1; cdr3_aa: CSSSFGTGGSGANVLTF; cdr3_nt: TGTTCCAGCAGCTTCGGGACAGGGGGCTCTGGGGCCAACGTCCTGACTTTC
v_call: TRBV6-5; j_call: TRBJ2-1; d_call: TRBD2; cdr3_aa: CASSYRLAGDSLEQFF; cdr3_nt: TGTGCCAGCAGTTACAGGCTAGCGGGAGACTCGTTAGAGCAGTTCTTC
v_call: TRBV7-9; j_call: TRBJ2-1; d_call: TRBD2; cdr3_aa: CASSSLSGRLVSYEQFF; cdr3_nt: TGTGCCAGCAGCTCTCTAAGCGGGAGGCTAGTTTCCTATGAGCAGTTCTTC
v_call: TRBV13; j_call: TRBJ1-5; d_call: TRBD1; cdr3_aa: CASSSRALGGAGNQPQHF; cdr3_nt: TGTGCCAGCAGCTCCAGAGCTCTAGGGGGCGCGGGCAATCAGCCCCAGCATTTT
v_call: TRBV25-1; j_call: TRBJ2-7; d_call: TRBD2; cdr3_aa: CASRTSGYEQYF; cdr3_nt: TGTGCCAGTAGGACTAGCGGATACGAGCAGTACTTC
v_call: TRBV18; j_call: TRBJ2-6; d_call: -; cdr3_aa: CASSPLDTYSGANVLTF; cdr3_nt: TGTGCCAGCTCCCCCTTGGACACCTACTCTGGGGCCAACGTCCTGACTTTC
v_call: TRBV7-9; j_call: TRBJ1-1; d_call: -; cdr3_aa: CASTGQNTEAFF; cdr3_nt: TGTGCCAGCACCGGACAGAACACTGAAGCTTTCTTT
v_call: TRBV30; j_call: TRBJ1-2; d_call: -; cdr3_aa: CAWSVGSEGYTF; cdr3_nt: TGTGCCTGGAGTGTGGGGAGTGAGGGCTACACCTTC